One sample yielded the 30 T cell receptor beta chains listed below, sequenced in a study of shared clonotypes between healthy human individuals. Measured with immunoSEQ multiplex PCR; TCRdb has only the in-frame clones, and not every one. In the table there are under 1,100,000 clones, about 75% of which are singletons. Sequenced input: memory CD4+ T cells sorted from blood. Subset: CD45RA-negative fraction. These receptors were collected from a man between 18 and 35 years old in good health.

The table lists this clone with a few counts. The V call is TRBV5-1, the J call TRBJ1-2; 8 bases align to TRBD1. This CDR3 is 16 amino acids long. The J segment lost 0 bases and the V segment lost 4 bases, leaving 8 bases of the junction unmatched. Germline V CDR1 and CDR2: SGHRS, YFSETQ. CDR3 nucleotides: TGCGCCAGCAGCCTCGTGGGGGGACAGGCTAACTATGGCTACACCTTC. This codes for CASSLVGGQANYGYTF.

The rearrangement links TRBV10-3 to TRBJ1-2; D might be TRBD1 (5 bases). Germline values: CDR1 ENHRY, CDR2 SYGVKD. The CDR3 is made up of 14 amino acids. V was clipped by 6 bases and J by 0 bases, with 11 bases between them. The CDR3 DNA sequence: TGTGCCATCAGCAACAGGTCAGCTAACTATGGCTACACCTTC. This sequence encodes CAISNRSANYGYTF.

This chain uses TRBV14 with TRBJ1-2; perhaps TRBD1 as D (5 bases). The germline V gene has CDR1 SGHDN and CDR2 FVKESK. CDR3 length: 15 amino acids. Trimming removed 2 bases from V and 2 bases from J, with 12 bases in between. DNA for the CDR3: TGTGCCAGCAGCCAACTTATCGGGGGAAACTATGGCTACACCTTC. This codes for CASSQLIGGNYGYTF. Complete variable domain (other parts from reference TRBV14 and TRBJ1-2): EAGVTQFPSHSVIEKGQTVTLRCDPISGHDNLYWYRRVMGKEIKFLLHFVKESKQDESGMPNNRFLAERTGGTYSTLKVQPAELEDSGVYFCASSQLIGGNYGYTFGSGTRLTVV.

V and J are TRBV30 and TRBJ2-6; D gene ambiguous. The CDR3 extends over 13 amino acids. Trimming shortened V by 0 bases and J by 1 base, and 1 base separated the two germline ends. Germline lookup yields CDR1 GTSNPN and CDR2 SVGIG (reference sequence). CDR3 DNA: TGTGCCTGGAGTGTTTCTGGGGCCAACGTCCTGACTTTC. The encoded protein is CAWSVSGANVLTF.

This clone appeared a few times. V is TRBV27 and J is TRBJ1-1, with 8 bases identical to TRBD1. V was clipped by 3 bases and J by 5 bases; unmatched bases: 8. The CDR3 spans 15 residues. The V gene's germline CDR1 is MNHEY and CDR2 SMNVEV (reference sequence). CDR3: CASSFRQGLRTEAFF. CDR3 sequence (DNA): TGTGCCAGCAGTTTCCGACAGGGGCTGAGGACTGAAGCTTTCTTT.

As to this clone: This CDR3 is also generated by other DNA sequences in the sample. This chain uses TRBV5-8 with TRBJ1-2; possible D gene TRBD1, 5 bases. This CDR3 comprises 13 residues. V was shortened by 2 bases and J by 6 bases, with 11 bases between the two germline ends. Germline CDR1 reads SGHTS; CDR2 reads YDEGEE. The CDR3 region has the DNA TGTGCCAGCAGCTTAGGGACGGGGAATGGCTACACCTTC. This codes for CASSLGTGNGYTF.

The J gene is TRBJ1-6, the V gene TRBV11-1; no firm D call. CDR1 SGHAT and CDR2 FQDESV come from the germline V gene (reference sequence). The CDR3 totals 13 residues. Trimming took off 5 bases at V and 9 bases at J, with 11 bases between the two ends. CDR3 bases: TGTGCCAGCAGCCCCCAGTCGCGTTCACCCCTCCACTTT. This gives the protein CASSPQSRSPLHF.

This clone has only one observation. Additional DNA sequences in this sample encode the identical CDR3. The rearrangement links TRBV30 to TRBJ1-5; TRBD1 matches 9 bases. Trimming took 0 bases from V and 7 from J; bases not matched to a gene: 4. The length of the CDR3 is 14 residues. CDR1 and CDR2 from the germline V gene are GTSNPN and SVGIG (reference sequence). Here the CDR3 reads CAWSVTGGGQPQHF. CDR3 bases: TGTGCCTGGAGTGTTACAGGGGGCGGACAGCCCCAGCATTTT.

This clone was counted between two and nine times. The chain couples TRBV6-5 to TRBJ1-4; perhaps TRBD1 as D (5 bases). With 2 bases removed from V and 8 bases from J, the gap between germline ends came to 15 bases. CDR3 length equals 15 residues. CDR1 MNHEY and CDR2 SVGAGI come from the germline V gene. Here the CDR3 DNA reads TGTGCCAGCAGTTACCTGGGGGGTAAGAAGGAAAAACTGTTTTTT. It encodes CASSYLGGKKEKLFF.

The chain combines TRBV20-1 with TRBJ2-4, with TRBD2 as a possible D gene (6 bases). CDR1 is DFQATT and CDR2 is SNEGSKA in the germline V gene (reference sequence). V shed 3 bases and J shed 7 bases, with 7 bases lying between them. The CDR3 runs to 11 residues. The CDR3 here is CSASGGNIQYF. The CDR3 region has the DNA TGCAGTGCTAGTGGGGGGAACATTCAGTACTTC.

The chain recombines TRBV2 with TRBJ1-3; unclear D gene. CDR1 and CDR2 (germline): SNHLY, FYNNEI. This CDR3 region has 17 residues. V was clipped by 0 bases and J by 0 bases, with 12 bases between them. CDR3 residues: CASSEALVLPSGNTIYF. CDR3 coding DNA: TGTGCCAGCAGTGAAGCCCTGGTTTTGCCCTCTGGAAACACCATATATTTT.

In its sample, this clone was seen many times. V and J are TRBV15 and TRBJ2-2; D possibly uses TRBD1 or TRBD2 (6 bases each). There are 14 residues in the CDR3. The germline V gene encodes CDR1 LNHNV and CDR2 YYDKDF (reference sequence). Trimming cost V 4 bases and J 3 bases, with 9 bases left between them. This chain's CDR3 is CATSNREDTGELFF. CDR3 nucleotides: TGTGCCACCAGCAACAGGGAGGACACCGGGGAGCTGTTTTTT. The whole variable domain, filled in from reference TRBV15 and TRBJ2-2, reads DAMVIQNPRYQVTQFGKPVTLSCSQTLNHNVMYWYQQKSSQAPKLLFHYYDKDFNNEADTPDNFQSRRPNTSFCFLDIRSPGLGDTAMYLCATSNREDTGELFFGEGSRLTVL.

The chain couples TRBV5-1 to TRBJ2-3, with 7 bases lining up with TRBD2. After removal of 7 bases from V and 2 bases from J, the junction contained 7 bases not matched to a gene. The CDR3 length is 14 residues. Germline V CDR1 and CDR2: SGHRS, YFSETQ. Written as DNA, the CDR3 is TGCGCCAGCGGGGGGGGACGGTCCACAGATACGCAGTATTTT. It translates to CASGGGRSTDTQYF.

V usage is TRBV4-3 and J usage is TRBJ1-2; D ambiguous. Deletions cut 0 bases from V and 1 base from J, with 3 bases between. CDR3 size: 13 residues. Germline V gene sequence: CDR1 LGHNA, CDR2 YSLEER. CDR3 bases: TGCGCCAGCAGCCAAGACTATAACTATGGCTACACCTTC. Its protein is CASSQDYNYGYTF.

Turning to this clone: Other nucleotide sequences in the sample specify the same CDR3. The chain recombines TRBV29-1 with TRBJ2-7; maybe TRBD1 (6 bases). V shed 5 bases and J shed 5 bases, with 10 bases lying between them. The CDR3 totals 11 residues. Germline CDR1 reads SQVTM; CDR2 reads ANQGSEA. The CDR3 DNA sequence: TGCAGCGTTCCCCAGGGGAACGAGCAGTACTTC. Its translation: CSVPQGNEQYF.

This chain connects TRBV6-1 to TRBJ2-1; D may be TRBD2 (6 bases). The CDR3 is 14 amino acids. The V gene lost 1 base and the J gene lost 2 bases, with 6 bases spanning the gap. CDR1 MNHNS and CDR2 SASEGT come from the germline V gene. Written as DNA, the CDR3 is TGTGCCAGCAGTGAAGGGGGGGCCTACAATGAGCAGTTCTTC. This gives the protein CASSEGGAYNEQFF.

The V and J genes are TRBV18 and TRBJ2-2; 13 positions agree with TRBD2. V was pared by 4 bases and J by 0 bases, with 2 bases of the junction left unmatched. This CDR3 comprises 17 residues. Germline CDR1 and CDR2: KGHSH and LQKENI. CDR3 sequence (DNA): TGTGCCAGCTCACGGGGGACTAGCGGGACGAACACCGGGGAGCTGTTTTTT. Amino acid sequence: CASSRGTSGTNTGELFF.

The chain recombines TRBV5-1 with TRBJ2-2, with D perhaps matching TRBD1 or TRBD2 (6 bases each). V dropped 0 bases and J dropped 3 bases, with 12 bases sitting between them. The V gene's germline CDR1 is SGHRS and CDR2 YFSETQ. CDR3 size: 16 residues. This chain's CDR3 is CASSLAGGADTGELFF. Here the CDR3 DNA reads TGCGCCAGCAGCTTGGCCGGGGGCGCGGACACCGGGGAGCTGTTTTTT. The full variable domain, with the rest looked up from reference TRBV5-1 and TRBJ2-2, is KAGVTQTPRYLIKTRGQQVTLSCSPISGHRSVSWYQQTPGQGLQFLFEYFSETQRNKGNFPGRFSGRQFSNSRSEMNVSTLELGDSALYLCASSLAGGADTGELFFGEGSRLTVL.

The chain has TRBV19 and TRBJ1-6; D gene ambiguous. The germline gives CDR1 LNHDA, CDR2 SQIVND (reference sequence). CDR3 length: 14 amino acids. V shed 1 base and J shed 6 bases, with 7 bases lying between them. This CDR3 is CASSIVAANSPLHF. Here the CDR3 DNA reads TGTGCCAGTAGTATAGTCGCTGCTAATTCACCCCTCCACTTT.

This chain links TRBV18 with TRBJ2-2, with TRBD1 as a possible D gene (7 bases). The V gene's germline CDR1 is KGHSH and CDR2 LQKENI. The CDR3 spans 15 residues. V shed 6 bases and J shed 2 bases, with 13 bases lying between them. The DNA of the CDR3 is TGTGCCAGCTCTCTCCAGGGGGGAAACACCGGGGAGCTGTTTTTT. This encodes CASSLQGGNTGELFF.

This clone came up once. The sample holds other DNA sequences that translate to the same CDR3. The CDR3 is CAWGTGGETQYF. The CDR3, as DNA: TGTGCCTGGGGGACAGGGGGAGAGACCCAGTACTTC. This chain joins TRBV30 and TRBJ2-5, with 11 bases identical to TRBD1. There are 12 residues in the CDR3. The V segment lost 5 bases and the J segment 4 bases; nucleotides outside the gene matches: 0. The germline gives CDR1 GTSNPN, CDR2 SVGIG (reference sequence).

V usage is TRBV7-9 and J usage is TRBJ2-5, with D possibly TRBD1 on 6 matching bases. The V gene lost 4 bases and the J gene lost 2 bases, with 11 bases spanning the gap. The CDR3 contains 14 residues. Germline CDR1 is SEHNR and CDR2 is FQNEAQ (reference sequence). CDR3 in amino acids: CASSSNRDQETQYF. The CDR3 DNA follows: TGTGCCAGCAGCTCAAACAGGGATCAAGAGACCCAGTACTTC.

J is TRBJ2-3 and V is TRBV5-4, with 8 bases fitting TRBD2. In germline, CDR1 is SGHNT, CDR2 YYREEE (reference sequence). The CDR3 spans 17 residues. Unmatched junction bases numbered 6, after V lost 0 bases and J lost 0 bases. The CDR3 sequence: CASSLGGSGRSTDTQYF. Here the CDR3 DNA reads TGTGCCAGCAGCTTGGGGGGCAGCGGGAGAAGCACAGATACGCAGTATTTT.

The CDR3 region has the DNA TGTGCCTGGAGAGTCCTCCGGAGGGGCTACACCTTC. It is translated as CAWRVLRRGYTF. This chain links TRBV30 with TRBJ1-2; D ambiguous. V was trimmed by 3 bases and J by 8 bases, leaving 13 bases between them. Germline V gives CDR1 GTSNPN, CDR2 SVGIG (reference sequence). The CDR3 loop spans 12 amino acids.

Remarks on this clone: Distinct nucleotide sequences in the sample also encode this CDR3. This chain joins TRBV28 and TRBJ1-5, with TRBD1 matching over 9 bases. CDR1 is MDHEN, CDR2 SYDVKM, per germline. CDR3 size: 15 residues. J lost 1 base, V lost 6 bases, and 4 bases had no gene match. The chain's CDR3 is CASRAQGASNQPQHF. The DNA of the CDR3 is TGTGCCAGCAGAGCACAGGGGGCAAGCAATCAGCCCCAGCATTTT.

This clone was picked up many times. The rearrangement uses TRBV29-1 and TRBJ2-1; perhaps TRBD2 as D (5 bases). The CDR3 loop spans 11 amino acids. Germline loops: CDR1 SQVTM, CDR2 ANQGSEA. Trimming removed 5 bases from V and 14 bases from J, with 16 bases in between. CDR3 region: CSVSSRPAEFF. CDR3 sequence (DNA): TGCAGCGTTTCGTCCCGGCCAGCGGAGTTCTTC.

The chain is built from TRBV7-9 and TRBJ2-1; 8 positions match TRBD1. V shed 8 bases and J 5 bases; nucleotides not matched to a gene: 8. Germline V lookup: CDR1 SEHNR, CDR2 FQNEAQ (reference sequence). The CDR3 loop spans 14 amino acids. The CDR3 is CASQAGGVHNEQFF. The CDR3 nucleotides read TGTGCCAGCCAGGCAGGGGGCGTCCACAATGAGCAGTTCTTC. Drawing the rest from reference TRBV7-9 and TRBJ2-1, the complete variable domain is DTGVSQNPRHKITKRGQNVTFRCDPISEHNRLYWYRQTLGQGPEFLTYFQNEAQLEKSRLLSDRFSAERPKGSFSTLEIQRTEQGDSAMYLCASQAGGVHNEQFFGPGTRLTVL.

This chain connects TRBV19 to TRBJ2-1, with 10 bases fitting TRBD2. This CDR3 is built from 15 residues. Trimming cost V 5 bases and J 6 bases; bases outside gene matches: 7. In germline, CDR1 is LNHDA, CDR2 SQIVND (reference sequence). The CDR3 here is CASSLGTSEFNEQFF. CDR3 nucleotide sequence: TGTGCCAGTAGTCTCGGGACTAGCGAGTTCAATGAGCAGTTCTTC.

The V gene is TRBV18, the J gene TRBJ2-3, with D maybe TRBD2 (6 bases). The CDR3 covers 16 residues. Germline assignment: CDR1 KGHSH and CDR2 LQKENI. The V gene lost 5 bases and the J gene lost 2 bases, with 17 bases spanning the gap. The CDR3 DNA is TGTGCCAGCTCATACCCCGGGGGACCCACCACAGATACGCAGTATTTT. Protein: CASSYPGGPTTDTQYF.

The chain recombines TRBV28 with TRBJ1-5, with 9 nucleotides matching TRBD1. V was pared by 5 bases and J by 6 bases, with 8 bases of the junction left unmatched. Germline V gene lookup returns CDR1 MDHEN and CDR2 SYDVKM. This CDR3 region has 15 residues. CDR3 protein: CASSPQGQGSQPQHF. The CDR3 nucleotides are TGTGCCAGCAGTCCCCAGGGACAGGGAAGTCAGCCCCAGCATTTT. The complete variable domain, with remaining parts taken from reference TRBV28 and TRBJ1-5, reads DVKVTQSSRYLVKRTGEKVFLECVQDMDHENMFWYRQDPGLGLRLIYFSYDVKMKEKGDIPEGYSVSREKKERFSLILESASTNQTSMYLCASSPQGQGSQPQHFGDGTRLSIL.